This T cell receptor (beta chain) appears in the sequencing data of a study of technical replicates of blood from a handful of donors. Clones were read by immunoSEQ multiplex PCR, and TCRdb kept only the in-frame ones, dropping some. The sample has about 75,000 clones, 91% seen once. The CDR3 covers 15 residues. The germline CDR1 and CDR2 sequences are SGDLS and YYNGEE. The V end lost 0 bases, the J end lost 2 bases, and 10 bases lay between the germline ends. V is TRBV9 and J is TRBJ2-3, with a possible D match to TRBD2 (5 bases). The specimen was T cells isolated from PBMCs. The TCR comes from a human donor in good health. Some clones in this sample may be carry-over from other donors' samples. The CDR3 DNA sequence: TGTGCCAGCAGCGTAGCTACTAGGTTCACAGATACGCAGTATTTT. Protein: CASSVATRFTDTQYF.